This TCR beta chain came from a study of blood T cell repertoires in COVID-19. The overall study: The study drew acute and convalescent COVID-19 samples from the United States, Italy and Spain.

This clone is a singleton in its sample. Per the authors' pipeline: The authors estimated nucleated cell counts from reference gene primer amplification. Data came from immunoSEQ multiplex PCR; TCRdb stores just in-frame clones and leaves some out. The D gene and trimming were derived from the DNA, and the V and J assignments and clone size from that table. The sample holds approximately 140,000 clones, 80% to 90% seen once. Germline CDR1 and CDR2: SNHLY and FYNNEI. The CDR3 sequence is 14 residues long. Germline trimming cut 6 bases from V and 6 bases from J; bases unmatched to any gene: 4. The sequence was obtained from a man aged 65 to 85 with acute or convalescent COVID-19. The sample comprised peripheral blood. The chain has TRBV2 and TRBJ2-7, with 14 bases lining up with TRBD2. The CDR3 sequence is CASSVGLAGGEQYF. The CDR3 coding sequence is TGTGCCAGCAGCGTTGGACTAGCGGGAGGCGAGCAGTACTTC.